This T cell receptor (beta chain) appears in the sequencing data of a study of cytomegalovirus exposure and HLA in healthy donors (dated by TCRdb to 2017 to 2019). Concerning the study at large: In an earlier analysis of several hundred of the donors, 250 to 350 Gb of sequence data and 117 million unique TCR beta sequences from about 190 million T cells were reported. Typing coverage varied by locus: roughly 629-630 donors for A, B, C, DRB1 and DQB1; roughly 560 for DQA1; over 600 for DPA1; more than 450 for DPB1. In a later genetic analysis, genome-wide SNP genotypes for about 65% of the roughly 670 donors were used, and that subset was treated as a discovery cohort. A later analysis re-analyzed previously published TCR beta repertoires from 660 or so donors and added high-resolution HLA genotyping to study TCR occurrence patterns. To decide whether each TCR beta V gene segment behaved as functional or pseudogenic, an earlier analysis of some 600 of the donors relied on high-throughput TCR beta sequencing. Alongside the repertoire data, information on donor age, sex, ethnicity and CMV serostatus was compiled. Several DR-DQ haplotypes were handled as single units for association and clustering because linkage in the cohort was strong. The genetic ancestry cluster associated with self-reported Caucasian donors included 70% to 85% of the approximately 410 genotyped donors. To predict cytomegalovirus infection status, the study brought together high-throughput TCR immunosequencing, statistical association of individual TCRs with disease status, and machine learning. Rather than drawing on any new phenotypic data, the later analysis identified candidate immune exposures from TCR beta sequences and the way those sequences occurred across donors. Among 300 to 500 genotyped donors of the cohort, an average of approximately 200,000 unique TCR beta nucleotide sequences was sequenced per donor, of which about 18% were non-productive. Every repertoire in the discovery cohort had been generated on one and the same sequencing platform. Both class I and class II loci were covered by HLA typing, at four-digit resolution. About 280 gigabases of sequencing data and about 92 million unique TCR sequences made up an early release that covered about 640 HLA-typed donors. The study aimed to test whether cataloging public T cell receptors could reveal signatures of past pathogen exposure. In addition to the first cohort of approximately 670 subjects, a separate validation cohort of 130 or so different subjects was used. The T cell repertoires of under 700 subjects were profiled by immunosequencing and related to cytomegalovirus serostatus.

The receptor library was made with the immunoSEQ multiplex PCR assay. For the multiplex PCR, a mixture combining 60 forward primers for TCR Vbeta segments and 13 reverse primers for TCR Jbeta segments was used. A multiplex PCR assay on genomic DNA amplified the CDR3 region of rearranged TCR beta genes. The Illumina HiSeq System was used to sequence the amplified TCR beta libraries as 87-base-pair reads. Regarding the original processing steps: A later analysis tallied 70 million to 100 million unique TCR beta chains across the 600 to 700 repertoires, and around 12 million of those chains were shared by two or more donors. A nearest-neighbor algorithm error-corrected the raw reads and collapsed the reads into unique sequences, merging closely related sequences to remove PCR and sequencing errors. Alignment of CDR3 sequences to IMGT reference sequences was used to assign V, D and J gene segments. For a sequence to be retained, a match of at least six nucleotides was required to both a V gene segment and a J gene segment. A rearrangement was called productive if the CDR3 had no stop codons and remained in frame with V and J, and every other rearrangement was called non-productive. CDR3 was defined according to IMGT convention as the region running from the second conserved V-encoded cysteine to the conserved J-encoded phenylalanine. Sequences without an unambiguous match to a single V gene segment were excluded from the earlier analysis of 587 of the donors. In an earlier analysis of several hundred of the donors, a V segment was called functional when productive rearrangements were above 56.7%, and segregating when the standard deviation between donors exceeded 5%. A statistical classification framework was developed to diagnose cytomegalovirus status using the catalog of TCR beta chain sequences. In a later analysis, V and J genes were assigned by comparing TCR nucleotide sequences against IMGT/GENE-DB human TR gene sequences. Using the TCRdist pipeline, a later analysis assigned CDR3 sequences along with most-parsimonious VDJ recombination scenarios. In a later analysis, every TCR beta chain was defined by the combination of its CDR3 amino acid sequence and its V-gene family, and reads without a unique V-gene family were dropped. A later analysis removed 600 or so highly shared, low-generation-probability nucleotide sequences to deal with suspected cross-contamination and a sequencing artifact. A later analysis calculated a clonal expansion index for each public chain from normalized within-repertoire ranks of inferred template counts. In a later analysis, generation probabilities were computed using a VDJ recombination model fitted to out-of-frame rearrangements, and the results were checked against IGoR. In a later analysis, TCR-TCR, TCR-HLA and TCR-CMV co-occurrence was scored with hypergeometric tests, and a repertoire-size bias correction was applied to TCR pairs. In a later analysis, false discovery rates were estimated by permuting HLA or CMV assignments 20 times. In a later analysis, co-occurring TCRs were grouped using DBSCAN, and TCRdist sequence similarity was added for clustering within HLA-allele-positive subsets. Repertoires with fewer than 30,000 or more than 120,000 public chains, plus five repertoires with anomalous nucleotide sharing, were excluded from co-occurrence clustering. Held by TCRdb, this immuneACCESS table contains in-frame sequences only and omits some clones. Under half of the omission traces to an unresolved V gene where checked; the cause of the rest is unknown. The V and J calls and the clone size are those of that table, but D and trimming were determined from the DNA. Across this sample there are roughly 180,000 clones, with roughly 80% seen only once. Roughly 4.7% of the sample is held by the ten biggest clonotypes.

Study-wide findings and limitations: The study gave a list of about 150 TCR beta chains associated with cytomegalovirus. Compared with the approximately 700-donor mean, donors in an Asian-associated ancestry cluster had fewer N-insertions in productive TCRs, according to a later genetic analysis. Linkage disequilibrium might explain the correlated functional status among segregating V segments, but an unknown experimental factor could not be excluded. A group of highly shared sequence variants was considered likely to be a technical artifact of the sequencing pipeline. A few of the identified cytomegalovirus-associated TCR beta chains were confirmed in vitro to be specific for cytomegalovirus antigens. Because HLA typing was missing for some donors at each locus, association tests included only the typed subset. The presence/absence analyses assumed that sequencing depth was roughly uniform across donors, and that assumption may not be true. In a later analysis, several top co-occurrence clusters were reported to appear linked to parvovirus B19, influenza, CMV and Epstein-Barr virus. The authors suggested that the approach could potentially be extended to other disease states and immunological phenotypes. Most TCR sequences were observed very rarely across donors, whereas some public TCRs were present in many individuals. A later analysis found that most CMV-associated TCR beta chains appeared HLA-restricted, with HLA associations seemingly driven largely by CMV exposure. Strong co-occurrence of HLA alleles, especially DR and DQ, made assigning TCR associations to individual alleles difficult. In an earlier analysis of 587 of the donors, most TCR beta V segments appeared in productive rearrangements about 90% or about 30% of the time, broadly matching IMGT annotations. V-gene and J-gene trimming of TCR beta chains was associated with a missense DCLRE1C variant in a later genetic analysis, and the association was replicated in an independent cohort. CMV serostatus was the only immune exposure information available for the cohort. The classifier was reported to diagnose cytomegalovirus status with high specificity and sensitivity in both the original cohort and the validation cohort. In this cohort, only TCR beta chains were sequenced, and detectable features were limited by the absence of alpha or paired-chain data. Because counts were too low, about 15 rarely observed V segments, including chromosome 9 orphons, were left out of the earlier analysis of a few hundred of the donors. In a later analysis, HLA-associated TCR beta chains were found to be more clonally expanded and to have lower generation probabilities than equally common non-associated chains. In a later analysis, some 17,000 TCR beta sequences were associated with specific HLA alleles at a false discovery rate of 0.05. A further reported finding was that TCR beta sequences accurately predicted the HLA-A and HLA-B alleles for most subjects in the first cohort. In a later analysis, TCR association rates were found to vary across HLA loci, with the most associated TCRs seen for DRB1 alleles and the fewest for HLA-C alleles.

Only a few counts were recorded for this clone. This clone's antigen is unknown. No qualities accompany the bases; no much larger clone lies one base away. The cohort comprised approximately 700 healthy bone marrow donors. All cohort members were sampled while nominally healthy, although unrecorded immune exposures were likely present. The donor was CMV seropositive and was included in the group of approximately 310 seropositive cohort members. Each donor provided a peripheral blood sample, and peripheral blood mononuclear cells were used for TCR beta sequencing. The Qiagen DNeasy Blood Extraction Kit was used to extract genomic DNA from the blood cell samples. The sequenced sample consisted of PBMCs. This receptor was taken from a woman between 50 and 59 years old in good health and CMV-seropositive.

The base sequence is TGTGCCAGCAAGGGGTCAGGTCGCTATGGCTACACCTTC. This gives the protein CASKGSGRYGYTF. The chain is made from TRBV6-1 and TRBJ1-2, and the D gene may be TRBD1, 5 bases matching. Reading from cysteine to phenylalanine, the CDR3 counts 13 amino acids. Solely the CDR3 DNA is kept, with 39 bases framed from the first base. According to the germline V gene, CDR1 reads MNHNS and CDR2 reads SASEGT. The germline ends are 13 bases apart after V is trimmed by 7 bases and J by 4 bases.